Listed here are 19 T cell receptor beta chains from one sample, sequenced in a study of vaccination and CD4 T cells after COVID-19. The sample's treatment: roughly ten-day PBMC culture with coronavirus spike peptide pools or control peptides (ViraFEST assay). Antigens of these TCRs are unknown. The Oncomine TCR Beta short-read assay sequenced DNA from cultured CD4+ T cells. TCRdb recomputed calls from the PCR reads with MiXCR, one row per CDR3 protein. The table lists 15,000 to 18,000 distinct CDR3 sequences, roughly 54% of them singletons, with about 12% in the top ten. Sequences were obtained from CD4+ T cells from blood, cultured in vitro. These receptors originate from a human donor who had recovered from COVID-19.

This clonotype was counted between two and nine times. The chain is built from TRBV11-3 and TRBJ1-6; weak D call: TRBD1 (6 bases). There are 17 residues in the CDR3. Trimming shortened V by 4 bases and J by 8 bases, and 21 bases separated the two germline ends. Germline CDR1 reads SGHNT; CDR2 reads YENEEA. CDR3 residues: CASSSSYRARGYSPLHF. The CDR3 nucleotides are TGTGCCAGCAGCTCCTCATACAGGGCTAGAGGGTATTCACCCCTCCACTTT. Full variable domain (rest looked up from reference TRBV11-3 and TRBJ1-6): EAGVVQSPRYKIIEKKQPVAFWCNPISGHNTLYWYLQNLGQGPELLIRYENEEAVDDSQLPKDRFSAERLKGVDSTLKIQPAELGDSAVYLCASSSSYRARGYSPLHFGNGTRLTVT.

The CDR3 DNA follows: TGCAGTGCTAGAAGTCGGAAGGGGGGGACACACACTGAAGCTTTCTTT. It encodes CSARSRKGGTHTEAFF. The genes are TRBV20-1 and TRBJ1-1; D perhaps matches TRBD1 (6 bases). This CDR3 contains 16 residues. V lost 2 bases to trimming and J lost 3 bases, with 19 bases between them. Germline assignment: CDR1 DFQATT and CDR2 SNEGSKA (reference sequence).

This chain uses TRBV5-4 with TRBJ1-6; 11 positions match TRBD1. Per germline, CDR1 SGHNT and CDR2 YYREEE (reference sequence). V shed 3 bases and J 8 bases; nucleotides not matched to a gene: 4. There are 15 residues in the CDR3. CDR3 bases: TGTGCCAGCAGCTCACCGGGACAGGGGGATTCACCCCTCCACTTT. Its protein is CASSSPGQGDSPLHF.

The chain has TRBV27 and TRBJ2-2; D gene ambiguous. Trimming stripped 5 bases from V and 7 bases from J, with 20 bases between. This CDR3 contains 16 residues. CDR1 and CDR2 from the germline V gene are MNHEY and SMNVEV (reference sequence). For the CDR3, the DNA is TGTGCCAGCAGTGGCCCGTTGACGGCTACCGGCGGGGAGCTGTTTTTT. As protein: CASSGPLTATGGELFF.

Relative to its sample, this clonotype is medium-sized. V is TRBV15 and J is TRBJ1-6, with D tentatively TRBD1 (5 bases). Trimming pared 1 base from V and 10 bases from J, leaving 8 bases between. Germline V CDR1 and CDR2: LNHNV, YYDKDF (reference sequence). CDR3 length: 13 amino acids. This CDR3 is CATSRGRGSPLHF. The CDR3, as DNA: TGTGCCACCAGCAGAGGACGGGGGTCACCCCTCCACTTT.

This chain links TRBV29-1 with TRBJ1-3; no clear D gene. V gave up 2 bases and J gave up 1 base, with 0 bases separating them. Germline V gene lookup returns CDR1 SQVTM and CDR2 ANQGSEA. This CDR3 region has 11 residues. Here the CDR3 DNA reads TGCAGCGTTGAATCTGGAAACACCATATATTTT. Amino acid sequence: CSVESGNTIYF.

This clonotype has a single count. The chain carries TRBV19 and TRBJ2-7; 12 bases match TRBD1. Germline loops: CDR1 LNHDA, CDR2 SQIVND (reference sequence). V shed 5 bases and J 4 bases; nucleotides not matched to a gene: 9. The length of the CDR3 is 16 residues. CDR3 nucleotide sequence: TGTGCCAGTAGTTCGCCGGGACAGGGGGCGGGTTACGAGCAGTACTTC. It codes for CASSSPGQGAGYEQYF.

The rearrangement uses TRBV5-1 and TRBJ2-7, with no clear D. The CDR3 consists of 15 residues. Trimming cost V 0 bases and J 0 bases, with 10 bases left between them. The V gene's germline CDR1 is SGHRS and CDR2 YFSETQ. The CDR3 region has the DNA TGCGCCAGCAGCTTGGCGCCTGGCAACTCCTACGAGCAGTACTTC. Translating gives CASSLAPGNSYEQYF.

The chain is built from TRBV6-9 and TRBJ1-1; D is uncertain. V lost 6 bases to trimming and J lost 7 bases, with 3 bases between them. Germline-derived CDR1 and CDR2 are MNHGY and SVAAGI. The CDR3 is made up of 9 amino acids. The DNA for the CDR3 is TGTGCCAGCAGCGGTGAAGCTTTCTTT. Its translation is CASSGEAFF.

This chain uses TRBV30 with TRBJ1-1; D is unresolved. CDR1 is GTSNPN and CDR2 is SVGIG in the germline V gene (reference sequence). Trimming removed 4 bases from V and 7 bases from J, with 7 bases in between. The CDR3 runs to 10 residues. The DNA for the CDR3 is TGTGCCTGGATAGGCCTTGAAGCTTTCTTT. Its translation: CAWIGLEAFF.

This clonotype was detected only a few times. Germline is not matched at one junction end, which may reflect a read error. The chain has TRBV11-2 and TRBJ2-1; D gene unclear. The germline CDR1 and CDR2 sequences are SGHAT and FQNNGV. CDR3 length equals 12 residues. Written as DNA, the CDR3 is TGTGCCAGCAGTTTAGACTTCAATGAGCAGTTCTTC. Its protein is CASSLDFNEQFF.

The chain uses TRBV30 and TRBJ1-2; TRBD1 is a possible D gene (6 bases). The V gene lost 0 bases and the J gene lost 4 bases, with 6 bases spanning the gap. CDR3 length: 12 amino acids. CDR1 is GTSNPN and CDR2 is SVGIG in the germline V gene (reference sequence). DNA for the CDR3: TGTGCCTGGAGTGTGGACAGCTATGGCTACACCTTC. This sequence encodes CAWSVDSYGYTF.

V usage is TRBV28 and J usage is TRBJ2-7; D ambiguous. Germline V CDR1 and CDR2: MDHEN, SYDVKM. V lost 8 bases and J 6 bases, leaving 14 bases between the germline ends. The CDR3 totals 12 residues. The CDR3 nucleotides read TGTGCCAGCTCCTTACTCCTAGGCGAGCAGTACTTC. Protein sequence: CASSLLLGEQYF.

CDR3 region: CATSEHNRLAGGSTDTQYF. CDR3 bases: TGTGCCACCAGTGAACATAATAGACTAGCGGGAGGGAGCACAGATACGCAGTATTTT. The chain links TRBV24-1 to TRBJ2-3; 14 bases agree with TRBD2. Per germline, CDR1 KGHDR and CDR2 SFDVKD. The V segment lost 4 bases and the J segment 0 bases; nucleotides outside the gene matches: 8. The CDR3 sequence is 19 residues long.

The table lists this clonotype with a few counts. The V and J genes are TRBV27 and TRBJ1-5, with D tentatively TRBD1 (6 bases). Trimming left V 7 bases short and J 0 bases short, with 10 bases between. From germline, CDR1 is MNHEY and CDR2 SMNVEV (reference sequence). CDR3 length equals 14 residues. CDR3: CASIEGDSNQPQHF. CDR3 DNA: TGTGCCAGCATTGAGGGGGATAGCAATCAGCCCCAGCATTTT.

This clonotype was seen a handful of times. This rearrangement joins TRBV7-2 to TRBJ1-1; D is undetermined. Germline V lookup: CDR1 SGHTA, CDR2 FQGNSA. The V and J ends lost 1 base and 2 bases respectively, with 5 bases between them. The CDR3 has 13 amino acids. This chain's CDR3 is CASSLDLNTEAFF. In DNA form, the CDR3 reads TGTGCCAGCAGCTTAGACCTTAACACTGAAGCTTTCTTT.

This clonotype was counted between two and nine times. The chain uses TRBV30 and TRBJ2-3, with D unresolved. The CDR3 length is 13 residues. CDR1 is GTSNPN and CDR2 is SVGIG in the germline V gene (reference sequence). The V end lost 0 bases, the J end lost 3 bases, and 7 bases lay between the germline ends. The CDR3 reads CAWSVGITDTQYF. DNA of the CDR3: TGTGCCTGGAGTGTAGGGATAACAGATACGCAGTATTTT. The full variable domain, completed using reference TRBV30 and TRBJ2-3, is SQTIHQWPATLVQPVGSPLSLECTVEGTSNPNLYWYRQAAGRGLQLLFYSVGIGQISSEVPQNLSASRPQDRQFILSSKKLLLSDSGFYLCAWSVGITDTQYFGPGTRLTVL.

The rearrangement links TRBV6-4 to TRBJ2-2; D possibly corresponds to TRBD1 (7 bases). Trimming took 4 bases from V and 6 from J, leaving 12 bases between them. There are 14 residues in the CDR3. Germline values: CDR1 MRHNA, CDR2 SNTAGT. The CDR3 DNA follows: TGTGCCAGCAGTGCCCAGGGGGGTGCCGGGGAGCTGTTTTTT. This encodes CASSAQGGAGELFF.

The V gene is TRBV6-1, the J gene TRBJ2-2, with 8 bases matching TRBD1. The CDR3 extends over 15 amino acids. Germline V lookup: CDR1 MNHNS, CDR2 SASEGT. The trim removed 3 bases at V and 5 bases at J, leaving 5 bases unmatched. The CDR3 spells CASSETGDGTGELFF. For the CDR3, the DNA is TGTGCCAGCAGTGAGACAGGGGATGGTACCGGGGAGCTGTTTTTT.